This T cell receptor beta chain was recorded in a study of T-cell memory formation after mild COVID-19 (dated by TCRdb to about 2021). The study in broad terms: Most TCR sequence clusters were specific to one of the two donors. Two young, previously healthy adult volunteers, one female and one male, were included in the cohort. In two donors, T-cell clones that expanded and contracted after mild COVID-19 were followed by sequencing TCRalpha and TCRbeta repertoires longitudinally.

This clonotype was observed at least ten times. Its antigen target is currently unknown. No much larger clonotype is one base removed from it; base qualities were not supplied. What the authors observed across the whole study: Only two mild cases were covered in the study, and larger cohorts including severe cases with pre-infection samples were considered necessary. The second-wave clones that peaked on day 37 were not confirmed to be SARS-CoV-2 specific. Contracting CD4+ clones were found mainly in CM and EM memory subsets, while CD8+ clones were enriched in EMRA. Some responding clones were detected in pre-infection memory, which suggested that pre-existing cross-reactive memory T cells had joined the SARS-CoV-2 response. Clones that contracted from day 15 to 85 showed balanced CD4/CD8 phenotypes, whereas a second wave of clones that expanded from day 15 to 37 leaned towards CD4+.

Ficoll-Paque density gradient centrifugation was the method used to isolate PBMCs. V drops 1 base and J drops 10 bases, leaving 17 bases in between. CDR1 SEHNR and CDR2 FQNEAQ are derived from the germline V gene (reference sequence). Measured from the cysteine to the valine, the CDR3 is 14 residues long. Only the CDR3 region is kept as DNA, spanning 42 bases read in frame from base 1. Sequenced using an Illumina NovaSeq 6000. TCRalpha and TCRbeta cDNA libraries were constructed by 5'RACE with constant-segment primers, with sample barcodes and unique molecular identifiers being introduced. Trizol reagent was used to extract RNA from every sample. Library amplification was performed in two PCR steps, and a second sample barcode and Illumina TruSeq adapters were introduced in the second step. The libraries were sequenced on an Illumina NovaSeq using 2 x 150 bp paired-end reads. The paper's processing steps were these. Demultiplexing of reads and collapsing into UMI-guided consensus sequences were performed with migec v1.2.7. Using mixcr v2.1.11, the UMI consensuses were aligned to TRA and TRB V and J templates and assembled into clonotypes. A clonotype was counted as expanded or contracted only if both edgeR and NoisET called the change significant, with noise models trained on biological replicates. For edgeR calls, the cutoffs were a false discovery rate-adjusted p below 0.01 and a log2 fold-change threshold of 1. PCA with hierarchical clustering of max-normalized trajectories of the 1000 most abundant clonotypes was used as exploratory dynamics analysis. Separately sequenced CD4+ and CD8+ repertoires were used to assign the CD4 or CD8 phenotype of responding clones. Using fastp at Q25 and MiXCR, TCRdb reprocessed the public reads and kept productive beta chains. Every distinct CDR3 protein forms one entry, paired with its most common genes and DNA. The V and J calls and clone size are TCRdb's, not the authors'. The sample contains about 15,000 distinct CDR3 sequences, about a fifth of them found a single time. The top ten hold around three fifths of the sample.

This sequence uses TRBV7-9 and TRBJ2-7; matching of 7 bases hints at TRBD2 as the D gene. The sample taken for sequencing was PBMCs or a T cell subset sorted from them (not recorded which). The TCR originated in a man aged 18 to 30 who had mild COVID-19 (a few samples of this study predate the infection). The sample titles of this study are shuffled in the database, so cell type and time point are left out; the donor was told from shared clones. Read as DNA, the sequence is TGTGCCAGCAGCTTAGGGGAGGGGACACTATTTCAGTACGTC. It encodes CASSLGEGTLFQYV.